The next 27 T cell receptor beta chains were all read from a single sample in a study of blood T cell repertoires in COVID-19. Produced via immunoSEQ multiplex PCR; TCRdb's table is partial and in-frame only. This table has fewer than 150,000 clones, about four fifths appearing once. Sequencing was carried out using peripheral blood. The source of these receptors is a woman aged 25-40 years who had recovered from COVID-19.

The genes are TRBV28 and TRBJ1-1, with TRBD1 matching over 8 bases. With 4 bases clipped from V and 1 base from J, the junction kept 5 bases outside the gene matches. The CDR3 is 15 amino acids. In germline, CDR1 is MDHEN, CDR2 SYDVKM. CDR3 residues: CASSSPGQANTEAFF. CDR3 nucleotide sequence: TGTGCCAGCAGTTCCCCGGGACAGGCGAACACTGAAGCTTTCTTT.

The chain couples TRBV2 to TRBJ1-1; D perhaps matches TRBD1 (6 bases). Germline assignment: CDR1 SNHLY and CDR2 FYNNEI. CDR3 length equals 13 residues. V lost 11 bases and J 1 base, leaving 14 bases between the germline ends. CDR3 nucleotides: TGTGCCGGAGCCGAGGACAGGAACACTGAAGCTTTCTTT. It yields the protein CAGAEDRNTEAFF.

The rearrangement joins TRBV5-6 to TRBJ2-1, with 15 bases lining up with TRBD2. Per the germline V gene, CDR1 is SGHDT and CDR2 is YYEEEE. V was pared by 4 bases and J by 7 bases, with 15 bases of the junction left unmatched. The CDR3 sequence is 19 residues long. The CDR3 here is CASSPLGTSGRRVKNEQFF. In nucleotides, the CDR3 is TGTGCCAGCAGCCCGCTGGGGACTAGCGGGAGGAGGGTGAAAAATGAGCAGTTCTTC. The full variable domain, rest sourced from reference TRBV5-6 and TRBJ2-1, is DAGVTQSPTHLIKTRGQQVTLRCSPKSGHDTVSWYQQALGQGPQFIFQYYEEEERQRGNFPDRFSGHQFPNYSSELNVNALLLGDSALYLCASSPLGTSGRRVKNEQFFGPGTRLTVL.

This chain connects TRBV3-1 (or the pseudogene TRBV3-2) to TRBJ2-1; TRBD2 matches 7 bases. This CDR3 comprises 14 residues. Germline trimming cut 4 bases from V and 7 bases from J; bases unmatched to any gene: 7. Germline loops: CDR1 LGHDT, CDR2 YNNKEL (reference sequence). CDR3 nucleotide sequence: TGTGCCAGCAGCCTTGGGTGGGGGGGGAATGAGCAGTTCTTC. This translates into CASSLGWGGNEQFF.

The chain couples TRBV28 to TRBJ2-7; D is uncertain. Deletions cut 2 bases from V and 9 bases from J, with 14 bases between. Germline V CDR1 and CDR2: MDHEN, SYDVKM. The CDR3 spans 13 residues. The CDR3 loop is CASSLTNEHVQYF. Here the CDR3 DNA reads TGTGCCAGCAGTTTAACCAACGAGCATGTGCAGTACTTC. The full variable domain, its missing parts supplied by reference TRBV28 and TRBJ2-7, is DVKVTQSSRYLVKRTGEKVFLECVQDMDHENMFWYRQDPGLGLRLIYFSYDVKMKEKGDIPEGYSVSREKKERFSLILESASTNQTSMYLCASSLTNEHVQYFGPGTRLTVT.

This sequence joins TRBV6-5 and TRBJ2-1, with D perhaps TRBD2 (5 bases). This CDR3 is 15 amino acids long. Germline V gene data show CDR1 as MNHEY and CDR2 as SVGAGI. The V end lost 6 bases, the J end lost 0 bases, and 12 bases lay between the germline ends. The CDR3 DNA reads TGTGCCAGCAGCAAACCTAGCAGCTCCTACAATGAGCAGTTCTTC. Encoded protein: CASSKPSSSYNEQFF.

The chain recombines TRBV27 with TRBJ2-3; 7 nucleotides match TRBD2. Trimming at V came to 5 bases and at J to 4 bases, leaving 12 bases not matched to a gene. Germline loops: CDR1 MNHEY, CDR2 SMNVEV (reference sequence). The CDR3 has 16 amino acids. For the CDR3, the DNA is TGTGCCAGCAGTAAACTACCGGGACTATCGGCAGATACGCAGTATTTT. Its protein is CASSKLPGLSADTQYF.

The V call is TRBV7-9, the J call TRBJ1-5; 7 positions agree with TRBD1. The CDR3 runs 16 residues. With 1 base clipped from V and 2 bases from J, the junction kept 5 bases outside the gene matches. Germline CDR1 and CDR2: SEHNR and FQNEAQ (reference sequence). CDR3 coding DNA: TGTGCCAGCAGCTTAGAGGCAGGGACAGGCAATCAGCCCCAGCATTTT. The encoded protein is CASSLEAGTGNQPQHF.

The chain employs TRBV5-1 and TRBJ2-7; 9 bases agree with TRBD1. Germline V gene lookup returns CDR1 SGHRS and CDR2 YFSETQ. CDR3 length equals 15 residues. After removal of 0 bases from V and 4 bases from J, the junction contained 5 bases not matched to a gene. CDR3 sequence reads: CASSLGTGGGYEQYF. DNA for the CDR3: TGCGCCAGCAGCTTGGGAACAGGGGGCGGGTACGAGCAGTACTTC.

The chain links TRBV18 to TRBJ1-1; TRBD1 aligns across 8 bases. Germline values: CDR1 KGHSH, CDR2 LQKENI. With 6 bases clipped from V and 9 bases from J, the junction kept 9 bases outside the gene matches. The CDR3 contains 13 residues. This CDR3 reads CASSLGQVSQAFF. The DNA for the CDR3 is TGTGCCAGCTCGCTGGGACAGGTCAGTCAAGCTTTCTTT.

This chain uses TRBV27 with TRBJ1-1; 8 nucleotides agree with TRBD1. This CDR3 contains 13 residues. Germline V lookup: CDR1 MNHEY, CDR2 SMNVEV (reference sequence). J was trimmed by 7 bases and V by 8 bases; bases with no gene match: 9. This chain's CDR3 is CASGAGGLVEAFF. For the CDR3, the DNA is TGTGCCAGCGGGGCAGGGGGCTTGGTTGAAGCTTTCTTT.

The chain carries TRBV18 and TRBJ2-1, with D possibly matching TRBD1 (6 bases). CDR3 length equals 15 residues. Per germline, CDR1 KGHSH and CDR2 LQKENI. Trimming removed 4 bases at V and 1 base at J, with 11 bases between. DNA of the CDR3: TGTGCCAGCTCACGCAGGACAGATTCCTACAATGAGCAGTTCTTC. Its protein product is CASSRRTDSYNEQFF.

The V gene is TRBV11-2, the J gene TRBJ2-5, with 7 positions matching TRBD2. Trimming took 0 bases from V and 5 from J; bases not matched to a gene: 0. Germline values: CDR1 SGHAT, CDR2 FQNNGV. The CDR3 totals 13 residues. The CDR3 DNA reads as TGTGCCAGCAGCTTAGAGGGGGGGGAGACCCAGTACTTC. It is translated as CASSLEGGETQYF. Combining the CDR3 with reference TRBV11-2 and TRBJ2-5 gives the whole variable domain EAGVAQSPRYKIIEKRQSVAFWCNPISGHATLYWYQQILGQGPKLLIQFQNNGVVDDSQLPKDRFSAERLKGVDSTLKIQPAKLEDSAVYLCASSLEGGETQYFGPGTRLLVL.

This clone came up once. The chain links TRBV5-1 to TRBJ1-4; unclear D gene. CDR3 length equals 15 residues. Germline V lookup: CDR1 SGHRS, CDR2 YFSETQ. The V gene lost 0 bases and the J gene lost 8 bases, with 14 bases spanning the gap. The CDR3 DNA reads TGCGCCAGCAGCTTGGGGCTCGGATCGGAGGAAAAACTGTTTTTT. Its translation is CASSLGLGSEEKLFF. The complete variable domain, with remaining parts taken from reference TRBV5-1 and TRBJ1-4, reads KAGVTQTPRYLIKTRGQQVTLSCSPISGHRSVSWYQQTPGQGLQFLFEYFSETQRNKGNFPGRFSGRQFSNSRSEMNVSTLELGDSALYLCASSLGLGSEEKLFFGSGTQLSVL.

The chain recombines TRBV4-1 with TRBJ2-7, with no clear D. CDR1 and CDR2 from the germline V gene are MGHRA and YSYEKL. The CDR3 totals 14 residues. V dropped 3 bases and J dropped 7 bases, with 16 bases sitting between them. This chain's CDR3 is CASSHQRGSWEQYF. The CDR3 DNA reads TGCGCCAGCAGCCATCAGAGAGGATCCTGGGAGCAGTACTTC.

The J gene is TRBJ2-2, the V gene TRBV6-1; D is unclear. The CDR3 loop spans 14 amino acids. The germline V gene has CDR1 MNHNS and CDR2 SASEGT. The germline V and J ends were trimmed by 2 bases and 4 bases, with 8 bases remaining between them. This CDR3 reads CASSETEITGELFF. The CDR3 coding sequence is TGTGCCAGCAGTGAAACTGAGATCACCGGGGAGCTGTTTTTT.

This clone was counted once. The rearrangement uses TRBV15 and TRBJ2-3; D may be TRBD2 (5 bases). Germline V CDR1 and CDR2: LNHNV, YYDKDF (reference sequence). V lost 6 bases and J lost 4, with 17 bases in between. There are 15 residues in the CDR3. This CDR3 reads CATRTTAGLADTQYF. Written as DNA, the CDR3 is TGTGCCACCAGGACGACCGCGGGTTTGGCAGATACGCAGTATTTT.

The rearrangement uses TRBV6-6 and TRBJ2-1, with D perhaps TRBD1 (5 bases). Trimming took off 8 bases at V and 8 bases at J, with 19 bases between the two ends. CDR1 and CDR2 from the germline V gene are MNHNY and SVGAGI (reference sequence). The CDR3 runs to 14 residues. The CDR3 reads CASFGSGFRDEQFF. CDR3 DNA sequence: TGTGCCAGCTTCGGCTCAGGGTTTCGGGATGAGCAGTTCTTC.

The chain couples TRBV2 to TRBJ2-7; TRBD1 matches 9 bases. The CDR3 covers 14 residues. V gave up 8 bases and J gave up 4 bases; unmatched junction bases: 9. CDR1 and CDR2 (germline): SNHLY, FYNNEI. In DNA form, the CDR3 reads TGTGCCAGCTCTACAGGGGGCCCTTTATACGAGCAGTACTTC. It is translated as CASSTGGPLYEQYF.

This chain uses TRBV3-1 (or the pseudogene TRBV3-2) with TRBJ1-3, with a weak D call TRBD1 (6 bases). The CDR3 loop spans 14 amino acids. Germline CDR1 is LGHDT and CDR2 is YNNKEL (reference sequence). V lost 4 bases, J lost 2 bases, and 9 bases lay in between. CDR3: CASSPGTTGNTIYF. CDR3 coding DNA: TGTGCCAGCAGCCCCGGGACAACTGGAAACACCATATATTTT.

The chain employs TRBV5-1 and TRBJ2-1; TRBD1 matches at 8 bases. CDR1 and CDR2 from the germline V gene are SGHRS and YFSETQ. V lost 3 bases, J lost 3 bases, and 8 bases stayed unmatched. The CDR3 length is 16 residues. The CDR3 sequence is CASSSSTGTGYNEQFF. The CDR3 region has the DNA TGCGCCAGCAGCTCTTCGACCGGGACAGGCTACAATGAGCAGTTCTTC.

The chain couples TRBV10-3 to TRBJ1-4, with D possibly TRBD1 on 6 matching bases. This CDR3 has 15 residues. V was trimmed by 2 bases and J by 10 bases, leaving 17 bases between them. Germline loops: CDR1 ENHRY, CDR2 SYGVKD. CDR3 DNA sequence: TGTGCCATCAGTGAGGGAGACGGAATAGGGGGAAAACTGTTTTTT. Translated: CAISEGDGIGGKLFF.

V is TRBV29-1 and J is TRBJ1-2, with TRBD1 identical over 7 bases. Germline loops: CDR1 SQVTM, CDR2 ANQGSEA. The CDR3 is made up of 14 amino acids. V was clipped by 7 bases and J by 0 bases; unmatched bases: 8. The CDR3 loop reads CSAWTGRANYGYTF. CDR3 nucleotide sequence: TGCAGCGCCTGGACAGGCCGCGCTAACTATGGCTACACCTTC.

The chain carries TRBV3-1 (or the pseudogene TRBV3-2) and TRBJ1-2, with 9 bases matching TRBD1. Unmatched junction bases numbered 7, after V lost 3 bases and J lost 5 bases. The CDR3 is 15 residues long. The germline V gene has CDR1 LGHDT and CDR2 YNNKEL (reference sequence). Written as DNA, the CDR3 is TGTGCCAGCAGCCACTGGGACAGGGAGTCTTATGGCTACACCTTC. Amino acid sequence: CASSHWDRESYGYTF.

This sequence joins TRBV5-6 and TRBJ2-1; D is unresolved. Germline assignment: CDR1 SGHDT and CDR2 YYEEEE. There are 13 residues in the CDR3. Trimming left V 4 bases short and J 2 bases short, with 7 bases between. The CDR3 nucleotides read TGTGCCAGCAGCCCAGGTACCTACAATGAGCAGTTCTTC. This codes for CASSPGTYNEQFF.

The chain links TRBV30 to TRBJ2-7, with a possible D match to TRBD2 (5 bases). Trimming pared 2 bases from V and 5 bases from J, leaving 10 bases between. This CDR3 comprises 12 residues. Per germline, CDR1 GTSNPN and CDR2 SVGIG (reference sequence). The CDR3 region is CAWSPPRDEQYF. CDR3 nucleotide sequence: TGTGCCTGGAGTCCCCCGAGGGACGAGCAGTACTTC.

V is TRBV19 and J is TRBJ2-1; 10 bases are shared with TRBD2. The J segment lost 5 bases and the V segment lost 2 bases, leaving 0 bases of the junction unmatched. Per germline, CDR1 LNHDA and CDR2 SQIVND (reference sequence). The CDR3 is 14 residues long. The DNA of the CDR3 is TGTGCCAGTAGTATAACTAGCGGGGACAATGAGCAGTTCTTC. Residues: CASSITSGDNEQFF.